The present entry profiles one T cell receptor (beta chain) with its context. Its antigen is as yet unknown. The sort gate was single viable CD3+CD4+CD8-CD45RO+ cells for memory CD4+ T cells. Serostatus was set by detecting CMV pp150, pp28, p38, p52 IgG. The entry originates in a study of memory CD4+ T cells and cytomegalovirus serostatus. About the study: Of the healthy Belgian adults, eight or nine were CMV seropositive and around 22 seronegative.

The ends lost 5 bases at V and 2 bases at J; junction bases unmatched: 2. The CDR3 runs to 13 residues. Germline-derived CDR1 and CDR2 are SQVTM and ANQGSEA. Using immunoSEQ multiplex PCR, the repertoire was profiled, and TCRdb retains in-frame clones only, with some absent. Of roughly 53,000 clones listed, around 80% are singletons. Findings and caveats of the study: Each of 55 to 80 CMV-associated TCRbeta sequences occurred in one to five individuals.

Material for sequencing was memory CD4+ T cells from blood. This receptor was obtained from an adult in good health and CMV-seronegative. V usage is TRBV29-1 and J usage is TRBJ2-2, with TRBD1 matching 7 bases. The CDR3 DNA is TGCAGCGTTTGGACAGGTAACACCGGGGAGCTGTTTTTT. Translating gives CSVWTGNTGELFF.